The rows below give T cell receptor beta chains drawn from one sample of a study of blood T cell repertoires in COVID-19. The protocol was immunoSEQ multiplex PCR, while the TCRdb copy is restricted to in-frame clones and leaves out a portion. The sample has hundreds of thousands of clones, 80% to 90% seen once; the top ten hold 1.4%. The sequenced material came from peripheral blood. Source of these receptors: a woman aged 25 to 39 with active or convalescent COVID-19. Both conserved end residues are part of each CDR3. The D gene is left open where the match is weak.

TRBD1 TRBV5-1 CASSRGTGLQETQYF
TRBD2 TRBV19 CASSIRLAGASPYEQYF
TRBD1 TRBV25-1 CASSEGTGTVYGYTF
TRBD1 TRBV7-9 CASKPGQGNTEAFF
TRBD2 TRBV14 CASSQDPGGKNIQYF
TRBD1 TRBV7-9 CASSLARDRVFEQYF
NA TRBV5-1 CASSLPQVVHEQFF
TRBD2 TRBV4-1 CASSQGLAESYNEQFF
NA TRBV5-4 CASSQVEGENTEAFF
NA TRBV2 CASTRYQGYTF
TRBD1 TRBV5-4 CASTSEGAAQYF
TRBD1 TRBV6-2/TRBV6-3 CASSSGTGGLNEQFF
TRBD1 TRBV6-5 CASRAETGGSGYTF
NA TRBV12-3/TRBV12-4 CASGTYTEAFF
TRBD1 TRBV5-8 CASSADRGPNTEAFF
NA TRBV5-1 CASSPRDRGEDGYTF
TRBD1 TRBV20-1 CSASVAGQSSFRDQPQHF
NA TRBV15 CATSNPGVQPQHF
TRBD1 TRBV28 CASSFGQGAYGYTF
TRBD1 TRBV10-3 CAINAGTGGNSPLHF
NA TRBV27 CASSLSGGATFF
NA TRBV7-2 CASSLDRNSPLHF
TRBD2 TRBV4-2 CASSQNRGTSGILNEQFF
NA TRBV6-5 CASSYSSAGNYGYTF
NA TRBV5-5 CASRQNHGSTGELFF
NA TRBV18 CASSPSETNTEAFF
NA TRBV28 CASSMINGEAFF
NA TRBV2 CASSDVGTSTDTQYF
NA TRBV6-5 CASSSQRTDGYTF
NA TRBV19 CASSLAGQTLDTQYF
TRBD2 TRBV4-2 CASSQVPLGLAGSSSYNEQFF
NA TRBV18 CASSPARDTGYGYTF
TRBD1 TRBV5-1 CASSLASGGPYEQYF
NA TRBV27 CASSPLGGALYNEQFF
NA TRBV29-1 CSVEDPLEHYGYTF
NA TRBV18 CASSLQGWSEQYF
NA TRBV6-1 CASSEAGPSGGYTF
TRBD1 TRBV18 CASSPEPGQGAKTEAFF
TRBD2 TRBV7-9 CASTKTAGEWDTQYF
TRBD2 TRBV4-2 CASTAGLAADTQYF
TRBD1 TRBV13 CASSQAGTGVYGYTF
TRBD2 TRBV9 CASSVQRGQETQYF
NA TRBV6-5 CASSRRDLSPLHF
TRBD1 TRBV24-1 CATSPGTESNEQFF
TRBD1 TRBV6-5 CASSYSGQEFFYGYTF
NA TRBV6-1 CASSERWQSNEKLFF